This section outlines one TCR beta chain sequence together with its context. The data derive from a study of blood T cell repertoires in COVID-19. Study summary: From the United States, Italy and Spain came samples of acute and convalescent COVID-19. The analysed material was cDNA or gDNA that came from T cells, B-cell-depleted T cells, or PBMCs.

Seattle's cohort entered during active infection and was followed longitudinally. Profiled with immunoSEQ multiplex PCR; TCRdb holds only in-frame clones, not every one. The table has about 210,000 clones, around 80% seen once. The TCR comes from a woman of 80 years or more with COVID-19, enrolled during active disease. The sample comprised peripheral blood.

In DNA form, the CDR3 reads TGTGCCAGCAGTCTATCGGGGACTGGAAACACCATATATTTT. Its protein product is CASSLSGTGNTIYF. The genes are TRBV6-5 and TRBJ1-3; D uncertain. Trimming took 5 bases from V and 2 from J, leaving 10 bases between them. The CDR3 is 14 amino acids. CDR1 MNHEY and CDR2 SVGAGI come from the germline V gene.